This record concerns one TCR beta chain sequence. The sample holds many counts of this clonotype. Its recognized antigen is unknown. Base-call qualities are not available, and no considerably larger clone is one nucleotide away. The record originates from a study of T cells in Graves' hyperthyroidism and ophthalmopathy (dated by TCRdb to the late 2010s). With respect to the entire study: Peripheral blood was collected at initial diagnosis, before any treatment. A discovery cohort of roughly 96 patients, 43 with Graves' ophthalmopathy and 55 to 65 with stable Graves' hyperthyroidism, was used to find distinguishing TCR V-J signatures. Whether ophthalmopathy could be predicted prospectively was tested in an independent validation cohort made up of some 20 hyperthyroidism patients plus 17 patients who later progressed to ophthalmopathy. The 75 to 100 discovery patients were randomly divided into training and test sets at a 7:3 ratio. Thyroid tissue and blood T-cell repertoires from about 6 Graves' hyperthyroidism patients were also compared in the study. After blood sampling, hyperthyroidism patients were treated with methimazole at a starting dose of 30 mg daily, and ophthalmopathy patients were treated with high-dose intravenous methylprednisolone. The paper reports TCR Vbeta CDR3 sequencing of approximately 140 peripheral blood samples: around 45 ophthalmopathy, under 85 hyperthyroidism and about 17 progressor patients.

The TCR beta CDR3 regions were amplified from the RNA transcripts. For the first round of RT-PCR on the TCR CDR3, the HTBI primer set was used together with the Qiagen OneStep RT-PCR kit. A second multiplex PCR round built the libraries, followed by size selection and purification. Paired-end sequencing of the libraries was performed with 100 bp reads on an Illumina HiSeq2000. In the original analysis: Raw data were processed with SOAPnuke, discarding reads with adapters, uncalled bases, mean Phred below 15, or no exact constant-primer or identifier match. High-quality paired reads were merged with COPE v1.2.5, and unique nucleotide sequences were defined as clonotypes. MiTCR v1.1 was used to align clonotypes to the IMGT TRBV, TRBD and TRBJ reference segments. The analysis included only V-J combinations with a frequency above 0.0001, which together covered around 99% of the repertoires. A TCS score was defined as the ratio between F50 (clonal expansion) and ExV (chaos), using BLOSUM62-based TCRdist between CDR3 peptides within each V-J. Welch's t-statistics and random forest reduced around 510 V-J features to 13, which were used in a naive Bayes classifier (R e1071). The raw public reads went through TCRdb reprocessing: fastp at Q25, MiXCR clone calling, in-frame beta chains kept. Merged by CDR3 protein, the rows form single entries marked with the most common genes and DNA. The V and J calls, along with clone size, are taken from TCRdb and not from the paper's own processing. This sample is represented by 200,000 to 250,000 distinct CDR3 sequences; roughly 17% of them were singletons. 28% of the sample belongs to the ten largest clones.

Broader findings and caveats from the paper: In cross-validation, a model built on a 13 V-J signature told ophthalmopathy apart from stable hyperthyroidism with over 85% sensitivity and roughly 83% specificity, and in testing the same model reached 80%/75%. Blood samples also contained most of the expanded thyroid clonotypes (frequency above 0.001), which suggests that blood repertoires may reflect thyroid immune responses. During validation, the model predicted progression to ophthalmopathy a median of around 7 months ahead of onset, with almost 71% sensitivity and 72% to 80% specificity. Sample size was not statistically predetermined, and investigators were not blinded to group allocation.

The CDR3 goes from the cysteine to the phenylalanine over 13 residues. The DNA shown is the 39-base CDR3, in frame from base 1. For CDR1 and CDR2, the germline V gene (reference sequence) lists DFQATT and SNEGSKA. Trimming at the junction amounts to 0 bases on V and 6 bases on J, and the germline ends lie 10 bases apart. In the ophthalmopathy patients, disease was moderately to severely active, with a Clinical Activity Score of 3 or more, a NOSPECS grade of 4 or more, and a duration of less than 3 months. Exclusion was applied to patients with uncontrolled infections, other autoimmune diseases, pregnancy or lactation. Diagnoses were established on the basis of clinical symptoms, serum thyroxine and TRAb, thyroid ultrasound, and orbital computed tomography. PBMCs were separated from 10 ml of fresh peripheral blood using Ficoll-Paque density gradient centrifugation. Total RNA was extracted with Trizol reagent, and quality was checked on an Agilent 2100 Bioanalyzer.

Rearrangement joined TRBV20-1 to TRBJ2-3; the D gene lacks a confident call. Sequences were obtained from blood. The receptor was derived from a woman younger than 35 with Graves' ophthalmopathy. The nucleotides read TGCAGTGCTAGAGATCCCCAGTTGGATACGCAGTATTTT. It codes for CSARDPQLDTQYF.